Shown below are 11 T cell receptor beta chains from a single sample sequenced in a study of CD8 T cells in Susac syndrome. An input of roughly 0.5 to 1 ug of RNA was subjected to reverse transcription using random hexamers. TCRdb re-analysed the immunoSEQ multiplex PCR reads in MiXCR, keeping a single row per CDR3 protein. The repertoire holds under 300,000 distinct CDR3 sequences, with 90% to 96% as singletons. The specimen sequenced was CD4+ T cells from PBMCs. The origin of the receptors is a human donor with Susac syndrome.

This chain uses TRBV28 with TRBJ1-2, with TRBD1 identical over 8 bases. Unmatched junction bases numbered 5, after V lost 3 bases and J lost 5 bases. The CDR3 is 14 residues long. Germline-derived CDR1 and CDR2 are MDHEN and SYDVKM. The CDR3 is CASSLAGGRYGYTF. DNA for the CDR3: TGTGCCAGCAGTTTGGCAGGGGGCCGGTATGGCTACACCTTC.

V and J are TRBV11-3 and TRBJ2-7; a possible D gene is TRBD1 (5 bases). Deletions cut 3 bases from V and 2 bases from J, with 14 bases between. This CDR3 has 15 amino acids. From germline, CDR1 is SGHNT and CDR2 YENEEA. The CDR3 DNA reads as TGTGCCAGCAGCTTGGCCGCAGGGAAACCCTACGAGCAGTACTTC. Amino acid sequence: CASSLAAGKPYEQYF.

The rearrangement uses TRBV11-2 and TRBJ2-1; 12 positions agree with TRBD2. This CDR3 is built from 17 residues. V was clipped by 5 bases and J by 8 bases; unmatched bases: 13. In germline, CDR1 is SGHAT, CDR2 FQNNGV. The CDR3 here is CASSPPRLAGGIDEQFF. The DNA for the CDR3 is TGTGCCAGCAGCCCGCCCAGGCTAGCGGGAGGGATAGATGAGCAGTTCTTC.

The chain uses TRBV6-1 and TRBJ2-5; possibly TRBD1 for D (6 bases). CDR3 length: 19 amino acids. The germline CDR1 and CDR2 sequences are MNHNS and SASEGT. The V end was cut by 7 bases, the J end by 1 base, with 28 bases between. The CDR3: CASTSSRVGHLTFQETQYF. CDR3 sequence (DNA): TGTGCCAGCACAAGCTCCCGGGTGGGACACTTAACCTTCCAAGAGACCCAGTACTTC.

The chain employs TRBV28 and TRBJ2-5; D not certain. This CDR3 has 14 residues. V lost 2 bases and J lost 2, with 9 bases in between. CDR1 and CDR2 (germline): MDHEN, SYDVKM. CDR3 sequence (DNA): TGTGCCAGCAGTTTAGGAAGGAATCAAGAGACCCAGTACTTC. Protein sequence: CASSLGRNQETQYF.

The chain joins TRBV20-1 to TRBJ2-3; D unclear. Germline values: CDR1 DFQATT, CDR2 SNEGSKA (reference sequence). This CDR3 comprises 13 residues. Trimming left V 7 bases short and J 1 base short, with 12 bases between. In DNA form, the CDR3 reads TGCAGTGTGTCGGAGTCAGGCACAGATACGCAGTATTTT. Its protein is CSVSESGTDTQYF.

The genes are TRBV28 and TRBJ1-5; 7 bases are a match to TRBD1. V trimming: 4 bases; J trimming: 3 bases; junction bases outside the gene matches: 3. The CDR3 contains 14 residues. CDR1 and CDR2 (germline): MDHEN, SYDVKM. Here the CDR3 reads CASSSGQINQPQHF. The CDR3 bases are TGTGCCAGCAGTTCGGGACAGATCAATCAGCCCCAGCATTTT. The full variable domain, in which reference TRBV28 and TRBJ1-5 provide the parts outside the CDR3, is DVKVTQSSRYLVKRTGEKVFLECVQDMDHENMFWYRQDPGLGLRLIYFSYDVKMKEKGDIPEGYSVSREKKERFSLILESASTNQTSMYLCASSSGQINQPQHFGDGTRLSIL.

The chain is built from TRBV5-1 and TRBJ1-5, with a tentative D call TRBD1 (5 bases). This CDR3 has 16 amino acids. Germline V gene data show CDR1 as SGHRS and CDR2 as YFSETQ. V was cut by 0 bases and J by 4 bases, with 14 bases left in between. The chain's CDR3 is CASSLGPRVGNQPQHF. Written as DNA, the CDR3 is TGCGCCAGCAGCTTGGGCCCCAGGGTAGGTAATCAGCCCCAGCATTTT.

The chain combines TRBV12-3 or TRBV12-4 with TRBJ1-3; 7 bases align to TRBD1. The CDR3 is 15 amino acids. J lost 2 bases, V lost 6 bases, and 7 bases had no gene match. CDR3 DNA sequence: TGTGCCAGCAGGAAACAGGGACAGACTGGAAACACCATATATTTT. This sequence encodes CASRKQGQTGNTIYF.

The V and J genes are TRBV30 and TRBJ2-1; maybe TRBD2 (7 bases). V shed 3 bases and J shed 8 bases, with 20 bases lying between them. Germline V gives CDR1 GTSNPN, CDR2 SVGIG (reference sequence). The CDR3 has 15 residues. The CDR3: CAWRRGRGARYEQFF. DNA of the CDR3: TGTGCCTGGAGGAGGGGGAGGGGGGCCCGGTATGAGCAGTTCTTC.

The rearrangement joins TRBV12-3 or TRBV12-4 to TRBJ2-7; D may be TRBD2 (6 bases). The CDR3 covers 16 residues. V was cut by 0 bases and J by 0 bases, with 12 bases left in between. CDR3 in DNA: TGTGCCAGCAGTTTAGCGCGCGGGATTTACTCCTACGAGCAGTACTTC. It yields the protein CASSLARGIYSYEQYF.